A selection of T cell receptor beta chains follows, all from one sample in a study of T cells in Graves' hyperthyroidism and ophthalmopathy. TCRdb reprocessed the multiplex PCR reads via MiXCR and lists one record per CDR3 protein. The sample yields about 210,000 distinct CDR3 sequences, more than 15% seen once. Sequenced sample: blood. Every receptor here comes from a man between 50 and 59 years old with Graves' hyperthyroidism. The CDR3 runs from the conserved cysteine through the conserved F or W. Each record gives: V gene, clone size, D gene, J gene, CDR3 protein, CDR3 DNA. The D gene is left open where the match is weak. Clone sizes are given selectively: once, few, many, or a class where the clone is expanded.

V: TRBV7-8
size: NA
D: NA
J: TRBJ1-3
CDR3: CASSLVRNTIYF
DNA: TGTGCCAGCAGCTTAGTCCGGAACACCATATATTTT

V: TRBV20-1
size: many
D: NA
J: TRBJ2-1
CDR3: CSARVFRGSNNEQFF
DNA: TGCAGTGCTAGAGTTTTCAGGGGTTCTAACAATGAGCAGTTCTTC

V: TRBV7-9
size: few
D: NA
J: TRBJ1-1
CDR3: CASSLMTGTEAFF
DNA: TGTGCCAGCAGCTTAATGACGGGGACTGAAGCTTTCTTT

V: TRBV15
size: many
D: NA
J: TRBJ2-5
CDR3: CATSGRQQETQYF
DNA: TGTGCCACCAGCGGAAGACAGCAAGAGACCCAGTACTTC

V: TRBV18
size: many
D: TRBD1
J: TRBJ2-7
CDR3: CASTMDRAAYEQYF
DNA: TGTGCCAGCACCATGGACAGGGCAGCCTACGAGCAGTACTTC

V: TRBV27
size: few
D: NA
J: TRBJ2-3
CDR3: CASSSPRTNTQYF
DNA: TGTGCCAGCAGTTCCCCCCGCACAAATACGCAGTATTTT

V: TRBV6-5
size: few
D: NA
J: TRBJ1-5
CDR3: CASSYGQGNQPQHF
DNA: TGTGCCAGCAGTTACGGGCAGGGCAATCAGCCCCAGCATTTT

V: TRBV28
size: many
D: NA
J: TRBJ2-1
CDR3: CASQGDEQFF
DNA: TGTGCCAGCCAGGGAGATGAGCAGTTCTTC

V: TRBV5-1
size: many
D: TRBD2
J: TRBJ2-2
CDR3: CASSLIPAGAGELFF
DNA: TGCGCCAGCAGCTTAATTCCAGCGGGAGCCGGGGAGCTGTTTTTT

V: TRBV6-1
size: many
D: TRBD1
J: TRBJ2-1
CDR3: CASSRDRARGNEQFF
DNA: TGTGCCAGCAGTCGGGACAGGGCTAGGGGCAATGAGCAGTTCTTC

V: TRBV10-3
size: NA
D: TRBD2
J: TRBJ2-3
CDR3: CATKRGESTDTQYF
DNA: TGTGCCACCAAGCGGGGGGAGAGCACAGATACGCAGTATTTT

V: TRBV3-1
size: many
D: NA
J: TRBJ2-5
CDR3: CASSQPGALQETQYF
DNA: TGTGCCAGCAGCCAACCAGGGGCTCTGCAAGAGACCCAGTACTTC

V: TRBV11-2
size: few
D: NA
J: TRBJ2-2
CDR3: CASSLAGLTTGELFF
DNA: TGTGCCAGCAGCTTAGCTGGACTCACTACCGGGGAGCTGTTTTTT

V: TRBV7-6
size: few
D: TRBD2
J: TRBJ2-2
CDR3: CASSSPGLAGFTGELFF
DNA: TGTGCCAGCAGCTCCCCGGGACTAGCGGGATTCACCGGGGAGCTGTTTTTT

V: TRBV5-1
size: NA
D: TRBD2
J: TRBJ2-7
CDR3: CASSLLAGGPVEQYF
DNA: TGCGCCAGCAGCTTATTAGCGGGAGGGCCGGTCGAGCAGTACTTC

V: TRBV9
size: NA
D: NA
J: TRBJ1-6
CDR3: CASSSRAGLSPLHF
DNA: TGTGCCAGCAGCTCCCGGGCAGGGCTCTCACCCCTCCACTTT

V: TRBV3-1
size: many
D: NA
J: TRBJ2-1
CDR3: CASSQRGPNEQFF
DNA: TGTGCCAGCAGCCAGAGGGGCCCGAATGAGCAGTTCTTC

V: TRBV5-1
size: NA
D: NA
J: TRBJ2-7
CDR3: CASTGPGSEQYF
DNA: TGCGCCAGCACTGGTCCGGGCTCCGAGCAGTACTTC

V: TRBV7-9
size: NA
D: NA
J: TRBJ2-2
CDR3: CASSATGNTGELFF
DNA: TGTGCCAGCAGCGCTACAGGGAACACCGGGGAGCTGTTTTTT

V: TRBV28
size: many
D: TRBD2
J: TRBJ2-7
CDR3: CASSLGGRSYEQYF
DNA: TGTGCCAGCAGTTTAGGCGGGAGAAGCTACGAGCAGTACTTC

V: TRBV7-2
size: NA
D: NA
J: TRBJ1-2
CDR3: CASSLESDYGYTF
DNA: TGTGCCAGCAGCTTAGAGTCAGACTATGGCTACACCTTC

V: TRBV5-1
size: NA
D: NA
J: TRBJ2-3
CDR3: CASSSFSGGSTDTQYF
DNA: TGCGCCAGCAGCTCGTTTTCTGGCGGGAGCACAGATACGCAGTATTTT

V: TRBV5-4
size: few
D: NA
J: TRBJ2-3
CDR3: CASRQGVSTDTQYF
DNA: TGTGCCAGCAGACAGGGCGTGAGTACAGATACGCAGTATTTT

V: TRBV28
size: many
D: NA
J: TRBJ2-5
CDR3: CASSLQFNYQETQYF
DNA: TGTGCCAGCAGTCTTCAGTTTAATTACCAAGAGACCCAGTACTTC

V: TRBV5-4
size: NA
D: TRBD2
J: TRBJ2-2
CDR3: CASSDRTSGGNTGELFF
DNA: TGTGCCAGCAGTGACAGGACTAGCGGGGGGAACACCGGGGAGCTGTTTTTT

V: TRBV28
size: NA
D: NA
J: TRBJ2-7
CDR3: CASSLSQGGAYEQYF
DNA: TGTGCCAGCAGTTTATCCCAGGGGGGGGCCTACGAGCAGTACTTC

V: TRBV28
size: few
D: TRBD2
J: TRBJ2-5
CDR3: CAGGSNGETQYF
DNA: TGTGCGGGCGGGAGTAATGGAGAGACCCAGTACTTC

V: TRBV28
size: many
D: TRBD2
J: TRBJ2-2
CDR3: CASSYGGRTGELFF
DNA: TGTGCCAGCAGTTACGGGGGGAGGACCGGGGAGCTGTTTTTT

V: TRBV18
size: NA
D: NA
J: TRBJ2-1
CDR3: CASPQTGGGEDEQFF
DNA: TGTGCCAGCCCACAAACAGGGGGGGGAGAAGATGAGCAGTTCTTC

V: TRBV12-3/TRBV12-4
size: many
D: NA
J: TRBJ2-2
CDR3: CASSLEGPPITGELFF
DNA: TGTGCCAGCAGTTTAGAGGGCCCCCCAATTACCGGGGAGCTGTTTTTT

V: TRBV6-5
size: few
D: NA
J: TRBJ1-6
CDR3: CASSYERGRGSYNSPLHF
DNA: TGTGCCAGCAGTTACGAACGGGGACGGGGATCCTATAATTCACCCCTCCACTTT

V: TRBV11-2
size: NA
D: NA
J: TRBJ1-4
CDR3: CASSPMRGPTRKLFF
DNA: TGTGCCAGCAGCCCAATGCGGGGACCCACCAGAAAACTGTTTTTT

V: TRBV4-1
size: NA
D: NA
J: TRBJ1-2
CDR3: CASSRDIQSYGYTF
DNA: TGCGCCAGCAGCCGAGATATACAGAGCTATGGCTACACCTTC

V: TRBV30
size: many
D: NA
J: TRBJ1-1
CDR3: CAWSVTVNTEAFF
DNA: TGTGCCTGGAGTGTAACAGTGAACACTGAAGCTTTCTTT

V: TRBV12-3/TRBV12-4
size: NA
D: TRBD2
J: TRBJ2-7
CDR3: CATPGLGLYEQYF
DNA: TGTGCCACCCCGGGACTAGGGTTATACGAGCAGTACTTC

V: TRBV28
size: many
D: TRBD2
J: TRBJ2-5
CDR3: CASNGVAGGTGETQYF
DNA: TGTGCCAGCAATGGGGTAGCGGGAGGTACTGGAGAGACCCAGTACTTC

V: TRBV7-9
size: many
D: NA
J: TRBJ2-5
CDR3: CASSSRETQYF
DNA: TGTGCCAGCAGCTCCCGAGAGACCCAGTACTTC

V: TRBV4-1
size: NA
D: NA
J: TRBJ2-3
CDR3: CASSQGNRVRTDTQYF
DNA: TGCGCCAGCAGCCAAGGTAACAGGGTGAGGACAGATACGCAGTATTTT

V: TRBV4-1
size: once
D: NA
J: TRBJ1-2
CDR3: CASSQEGTNYGYTF
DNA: TGCGCCAGCAGCCAAGAGGGGACTAACTATGGCTACACCTTC

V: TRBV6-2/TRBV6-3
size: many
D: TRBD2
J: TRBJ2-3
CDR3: CASRPSGRTDTQYF
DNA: TGTGCCAGCAGACCGAGCGGGAGGACAGATACGCAGTATTTT